These T cell receptor beta chains were read from a single sample in a study of response to subunit inactivated influenza vaccine. TCRdb re-called the RT-PCR reads through MiXCR, storing one row per CDR3 protein. The data hold 650,000 to 850,000 distinct CDR3 sequences, with about 15% observed a single time. The material sequenced was PBMCs from blood, taken about 14 days before vaccination. Every receptor here comes from a man over 45 who received an inactivated influenza vaccine. Both conserved end residues are part of each CDR3. A clone size is listed for some rows: how often the clone was seen (once, few, many), or a class if it is expanded.

clone size	J gene	V gene	CDR3 protein
many	TRBJ2-1	TRBV6-1	CASSPNLAGDRYNEQFF
few	TRBJ2-5	TRBV7-2	CASSLAGPGPETQYF
few	TRBJ2-1	TRBV20-1	CSARRPQGRNEQFF
NA	TRBJ2-3	TRBV3-1	CASSQDVQGSDTQYF
few	TRBJ2-5	TRBV19	CASSMEGSSGGPWRTETQYF
few	TRBJ2-3	TRBV12-3/TRBV12-4	CASSGYRFALHGTQYF
few	TRBJ2-7	TRBV5-6	CASSLAEYKPLEQYF
few	TRBJ2-5	TRBV5-1	CASSLGPGQQETQYF
few	TRBJ1-1	TRBV20-1	CRGRRMNTEAFF
many	TRBJ2-1	TRBV15	CATSRGLAGSNNEQFF
few	TRBJ2-3	TRBV12-3/TRBV12-4	CASSKSGAPSTDTQYF
few	TRBJ2-7	TRBV20-1	CSADTHYEQYF
many	TRBJ2-3	TRBV28	CASSSLLTSELTDTQYF
NA	TRBJ2-3	TRBV7-2	CASSQWGDTQYF
NA	TRBJ2-7	TRBV4-2	CASSQDRPGLAGEQYF
few	TRBJ2-5	TRBV27	CASSLLASGGAQETQYF
NA	TRBJ2-1	TRBV12-3/TRBV12-4	CASSLPLRNGNEQFF
few	TRBJ2-1	TRBV12-3/TRBV12-4	CASTPSVRSYNEQFF
NA	TRBJ2-1	TRBV20-1	CSASKVIAGRYREQFF
many	TRBJ2-5	TRBV7-8	CASSFSKETQYF
few	TRBJ2-6	TRBV4-3	CASSPDVGANVLTF
few	TRBJ2-3	TRBV12-3/TRBV12-4	CASSTTSGRGTQYF
NA	TRBJ2-5	TRBV28	CASRDRGRTGGETQYF
few	TRBJ2-1	TRBV29-1	CSVVKGDRSNEQFF
once	TRBJ2-7	TRBV4-1	CASSRTYSYEQYF
few	TRBJ2-7	TRBV29-1	CSVELAGDGLKYEQYF
few	TRBJ2-1	TRBV7-8	CASSFGISGPWGNEQFF
many	TRBJ2-7	TRBV20-1	CSALIRGPAYEQYF
few	TRBJ1-6	TRBV20-1	CSARGPRPLHF
many	TRBJ2-1	TRBV20-1	CSALGQMTYNEQFF
NA	TRBJ1-5	TRBV19	CASSWDRGGNQPQHF
few	TRBJ2-2	TRBV7-9	CASSLMGLARTGELFF
few	TRBJ2-1	TRBV6-5	CASSYSGPGLAGGLNEQFF
many	TRBJ2-1	TRBV11-1	CASSLAGTPNNEQFF
NA	TRBJ2-2	TRBV19	CASSIRSPGQGPGELFF
NA	TRBJ2-3	TRBV4-3	CASSQDWDREGTQYF
NA	TRBJ2-1	TRBV2	CASRIDRGTYNEQFF
NA	TRBJ2-1	TRBV7-2	CASSYDSGRVYEQFF
NA	TRBJ2-3	TRBV9	CASSVAGNVPTDTQYF
few	TRBJ2-1	TRBV4-3	CASSQDGSLGGYNEQFF
NA	TRBJ2-5	TRBV28	CASSTSVETQYF
few	TRBJ2-1	TRBV20-1	CSAVAENNEQFF
few	TRBJ1-5	TRBV6-9	CASSVGGANSNQPQHF
NA	TRBJ2-7	TRBV7-9	CASSSPGFEQYF
many	TRBJ2-2	TRBV15	CATSRDLRRAGELFF
many	TRBJ2-2	TRBV7-2	CASSTDGTNTGELFF
NA	TRBJ2-5	TRBV6-2/TRBV6-3	CASSQQGGMRETQYF
NA	TRBJ2-3	TRBV20-1	CSVWGRTDTQYF